The present TCR beta chain was sequenced within a study of a mutant IDH1 vaccine in newly diagnosed glioma. The time point was: week 11, during vaccination. Every single dose of the vaccine, 300 ug of mutant IDH1 20-mer peptide, came with topical imiquimod. Produced via immunoSEQ multiplex PCR; TCRdb's table is partial and in-frame only. The repertoire holds 25,000 to 35,000 clones, about 90% seen once, with 20% in the top ten. About this clone: Its specificity is unknown.

The CDR3 sequence is 15 residues long. Trimming cost V 7 bases and J 5 bases; bases outside gene matches: 7. Germline V gene data show CDR1 as LNHDA and CDR2 as SQIVND (reference sequence). The receptor was isolated from a man younger than 35 with glioma. The V gene is TRBV19, the J gene TRBJ2-1, with TRBD2 matching over 11 bases. Sequences were derived from PBMCs, sampled from a glioma patient whose treatment included an IDH1 peptide vaccine. The CDR3 nucleotides are TGTGCCAGTATGGGTACTAGCGGGAGAAACAATGAGCAGTTCTTC. Translation: CASMGTSGRNNEQFF.